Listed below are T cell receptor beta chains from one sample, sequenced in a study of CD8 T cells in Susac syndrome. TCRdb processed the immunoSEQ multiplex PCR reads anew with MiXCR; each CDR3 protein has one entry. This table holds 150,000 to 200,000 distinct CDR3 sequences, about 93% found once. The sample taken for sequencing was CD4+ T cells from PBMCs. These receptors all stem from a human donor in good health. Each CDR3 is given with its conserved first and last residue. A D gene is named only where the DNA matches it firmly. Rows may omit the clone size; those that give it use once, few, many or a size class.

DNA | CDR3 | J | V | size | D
TGCGCCAGCAGCAGAACTGACCAGGGACAAGAGACCCAGTACTTC | CASSRTDQGQETQYF | TRBJ2-5 | TRBV5-1 | once | NA
TGTGCCAGCAGCCCCCGGACAGGGGGGAACAATGAGCAGTTCTTC | CASSPRTGGNNEQFF | TRBJ2-1 | TRBV4-2 | once | TRBD1
TGTGCCAGCAGTTCATGGACGGTCTCCTATAATTCACCCCTCCACTTT | CASSSWTVSYNSPLHF | TRBJ1-6 | TRBV6-5 | NA | NA
TGTGCCAGCAGCCCCCCTCCAGTTAGCCCTGAAGCTTTCTTT | CASSPPPVSPEAFF | TRBJ1-1 | TRBV5-4 | NA | NA
TGTGCCATCAGTGAAGGAAGGCAGCCCCAGCATTTT | CAISEGRQPQHF | TRBJ1-5 | TRBV10-3 | NA | NA
TGCGCCAGCAGCTTGGGCTTGGAGGGGGGAAATTCACCCCTCCACTTT | CASSLGLEGGNSPLHF | TRBJ1-6 | TRBV5-1 | NA | NA
TGTGCCAGCAGAGACGACAGGAGTAGTAATGAGCAGTTCTTC | CASRDDRSSNEQFF | TRBJ2-1 | TRBV3-1 | NA | NA
TGCGCCAGCAGCCAAGAGGGACAGGGGGCTAAAGATACGCAGTATTTT | CASSQEGQGAKDTQYF | TRBJ2-3 | TRBV4-1 | NA | TRBD1
TGTGCCATCAGCAAAGAAGAGACCCAGTACTTC | CAISKEETQYF | TRBJ2-5 | TRBV10-3 | NA | NA
TGTGCCAGCCGTCGCGGGGCGTCGGATGAGCAGTTCTTC | CASRRGASDEQFF | TRBJ2-1 | TRBV12-3/TRBV12-4 | NA | NA
TGTGCCAGCAGCTTGGTGACAGGGGGCGATGGCTACACCTTC | CASSLVTGGDGYTF | TRBJ1-2 | TRBV5-6 | NA | TRBD1
TGTGCCAGCAGCTTGAAGAGTACTAGCGGGGTAGAGGGCGAGCAGTACTTC | CASSLKSTSGVEGEQYF | TRBJ2-7 | TRBV5-6 | NA | TRBD2
TGCGCCAGCAGCTCGGGACTAGCGGGGACGTACGAGCAGTACTTC | CASSSGLAGTYEQYF | TRBJ2-7 | TRBV5-1 | few | TRBD2
TGCGCCAGCAGCCCCTCAAACCCCGGGGCAAGCCCCTACAATGAGCAGTTCTTC | CASSPSNPGASPYNEQFF | TRBJ2-1 | TRBV4-1 | NA | NA
TGTGCCAGCAGCGTGAGGGGGACGGCCGCATATGGCTACACCTTC | CASSVRGTAAYGYTF | TRBJ1-2 | TRBV9 | NA | NA
TGTGCCAGCAGCGTAGATGTGCAGAACACTGAAGCTTTCTTT | CASSVDVQNTEAFF | TRBJ1-1 | TRBV9 | NA | NA
TGTGCCAGCAGCTCGCGGGGGATTCAAGAGACCCAGTACTTC | CASSSRGIQETQYF | TRBJ2-5 | TRBV7-2 | NA | TRBD2
TGTGCCAGCACCGTAGAGGGGAAAAAACTGTTTTTT | CASTVEGKKLFF | TRBJ1-4 | TRBV14 | NA | NA
TGCAGCGTTTCCAATAGCGGGAATGAGCAGTTCTTC | CSVSNSGNEQFF | TRBJ2-1 | TRBV29-1 | NA | TRBD2
TGTGCCAGCAGCACCGCAGACAGGGAGGCTGAAGCTTTCTTT | CASSTADREAEAFF | TRBJ1-1 | TRBV21-1 | NA | NA
TGCAGTGCTAGCCCCTTGGGGTACAGCACAGATACGCAGTATTTT | CSASPLGYSTDTQYF | TRBJ2-3 | TRBV20-1 | NA | NA
TGTGCCAGCAATTACTCTAGCGACTCCTACGAGCAGTACTTC | CASNYSSDSYEQYF | TRBJ2-7 | TRBV27 | NA | NA
TGCAGCGCCCGGGACAGGGGTTCCTATGGCTACACCTTC | CSARDRGSYGYTF | TRBJ1-2 | TRBV29-1 | NA | TRBD1
TGTGCCAGCAGGGGCTATGGGGGGACTGAAGCTTTCTTT | CASRGYGGTEAFF | TRBJ1-1 | TRBV6-5 | NA | NA
TGCGCCAGCAGCCTATCCGGGACAGCGCGAGAAAAACTGTTTTTT | CASSLSGTAREKLFF | TRBJ1-4 | TRBV5-1 | NA | TRBD1
TGTGCCAGCAGCCAAGGGACTCCTGCCTACGAGCAGTACTTC | CASSQGTPAYEQYF | TRBJ2-7 | TRBV3-1 | NA | NA